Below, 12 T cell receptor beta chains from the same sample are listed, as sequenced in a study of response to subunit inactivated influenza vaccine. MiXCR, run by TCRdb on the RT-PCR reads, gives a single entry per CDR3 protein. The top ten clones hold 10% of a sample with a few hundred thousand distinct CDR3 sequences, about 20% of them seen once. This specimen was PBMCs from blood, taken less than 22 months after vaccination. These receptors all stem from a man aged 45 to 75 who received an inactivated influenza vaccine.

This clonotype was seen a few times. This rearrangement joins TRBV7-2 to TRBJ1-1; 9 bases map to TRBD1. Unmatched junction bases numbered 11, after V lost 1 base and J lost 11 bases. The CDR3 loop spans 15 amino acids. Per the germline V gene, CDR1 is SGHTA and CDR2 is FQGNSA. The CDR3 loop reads CASSLEQGATFPAFF. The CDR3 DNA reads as TGTGCCAGCAGCTTAGAACAGGGGGCAACGTTTCCGGCTTTCTTT.

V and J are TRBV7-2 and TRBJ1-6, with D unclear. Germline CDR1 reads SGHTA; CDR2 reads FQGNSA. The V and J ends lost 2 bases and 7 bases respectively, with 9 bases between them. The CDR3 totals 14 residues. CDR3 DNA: TGTGCCAGCAGCTTAAGTCCCGGAAATTCACCCCTCCACTTT. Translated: CASSLSPGNSPLHF. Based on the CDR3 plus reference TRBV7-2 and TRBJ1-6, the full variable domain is GAGVSQSPSNKVTEKGKDVELRCDPISGHTALYWYRQSLGQGLEFLIYFQGNSAPDKSGLPSDRFSAERTGGSVSTLTIQRTQQEDSAVYLCASSLSPGNSPLHFGNGTRLTVT.

CDR3 nucleotide sequence: TGTGCCAGCAGGGCCCAGTACGAGCAGTACTTC. This codes for CASRAQYEQYF. The rearrangement joins TRBV2 to TRBJ2-7; no clear D gene. The length of the CDR3 is 11 residues. Trimming took off 6 bases at V and 4 bases at J, with 7 bases between the two ends. Germline values: CDR1 SNHLY, CDR2 FYNNEI.

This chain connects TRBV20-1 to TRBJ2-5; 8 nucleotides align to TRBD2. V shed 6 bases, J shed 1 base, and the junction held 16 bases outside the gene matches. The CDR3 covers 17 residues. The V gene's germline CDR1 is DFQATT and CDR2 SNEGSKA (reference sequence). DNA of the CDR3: TGCAGTGCCACCCGCTCCCGAACTCTAGCGGGCCAAGAGACCCAGTACTTC. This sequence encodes CSATRSRTLAGQETQYF.

The CDR3, as DNA: TGCGCCAGCAACCTCGGGACAGGTCGCGAGCAGTACTTC. Its protein is CASNLGTGREQYF. J is TRBJ2-7 and V is TRBV5-1, with 8 bases aligning to TRBD1. The CDR3 covers 13 residues. The trim removed 6 bases at V and 6 bases at J, leaving 8 bases unmatched. Germline V lookup: CDR1 SGHRS, CDR2 YFSETQ.

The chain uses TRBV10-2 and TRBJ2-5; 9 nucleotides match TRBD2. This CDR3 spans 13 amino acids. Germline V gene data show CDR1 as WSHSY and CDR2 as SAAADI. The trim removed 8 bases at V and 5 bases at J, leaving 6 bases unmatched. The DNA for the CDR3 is TGCGCCAGCGGCGGGGGGGCCTGGGAGACCCAGTACTTC. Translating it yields CASGGGAWETQYF.

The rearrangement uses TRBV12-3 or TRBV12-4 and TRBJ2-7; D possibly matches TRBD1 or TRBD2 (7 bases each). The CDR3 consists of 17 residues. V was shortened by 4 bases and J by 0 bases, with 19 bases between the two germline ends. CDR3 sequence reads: CASSWDQTGRVSYEQYF. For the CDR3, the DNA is TGTGCCAGCAGTTGGGACCAGACAGGGAGGGTCTCCTACGAGCAGTACTTC.

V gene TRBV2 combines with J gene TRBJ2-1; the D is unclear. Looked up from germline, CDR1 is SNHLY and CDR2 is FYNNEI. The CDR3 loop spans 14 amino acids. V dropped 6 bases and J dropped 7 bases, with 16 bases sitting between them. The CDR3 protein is CASRPGLPRNEQFF. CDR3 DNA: TGTGCCAGCAGGCCGGGCCTCCCGAGGAATGAGCAGTTCTTC.

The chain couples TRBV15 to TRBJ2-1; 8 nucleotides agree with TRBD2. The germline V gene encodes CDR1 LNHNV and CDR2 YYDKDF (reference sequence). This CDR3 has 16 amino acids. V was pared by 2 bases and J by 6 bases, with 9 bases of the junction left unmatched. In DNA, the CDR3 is TGTGCCACCAGCAGAACCCCAGCGGGGGCCCTCAATGAGCAGTTCTTC. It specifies CATSRTPAGALNEQFF.

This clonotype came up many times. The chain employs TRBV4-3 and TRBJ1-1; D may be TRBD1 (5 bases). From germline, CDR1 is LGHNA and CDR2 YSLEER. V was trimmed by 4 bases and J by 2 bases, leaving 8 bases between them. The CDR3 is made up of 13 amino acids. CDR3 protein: CASSRQLNTEAFF. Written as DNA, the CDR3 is TGCGCCAGCAGCCGACAGTTAAACACTGAAGCTTTCTTT.

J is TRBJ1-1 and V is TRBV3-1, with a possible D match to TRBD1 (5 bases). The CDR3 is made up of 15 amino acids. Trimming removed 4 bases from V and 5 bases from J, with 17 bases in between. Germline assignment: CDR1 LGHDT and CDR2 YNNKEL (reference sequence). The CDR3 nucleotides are TGTGCCAGCAGCCCACCCCGGGGGAGAGGAACTGAAGCTTTCTTT. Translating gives CASSPPRGRGTEAFF.

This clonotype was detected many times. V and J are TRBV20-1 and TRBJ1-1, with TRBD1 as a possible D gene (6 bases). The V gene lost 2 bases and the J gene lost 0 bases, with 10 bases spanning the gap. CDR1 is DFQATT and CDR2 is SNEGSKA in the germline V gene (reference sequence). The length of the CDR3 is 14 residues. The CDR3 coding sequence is TGCAGTGCTAGACGGGACACCCTGAACACTGAAGCTTTCTTT. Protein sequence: CSARRDTLNTEAFF.